These T cell receptor beta chains were read from a single sample in a study of blood T cell repertoires in COVID-19. The data were produced by immunoSEQ multiplex PCR, yet TCRdb's version contains in-frame clones alone and is incomplete. The data contain about 230,000 clones, over 70% of them singletons. Sequencing used peripheral blood. These receptors came from a man in his forties with acute or convalescent COVID-19. Each CDR3 is given with its conserved first and last residue. Each record gives: clone size, V gene, J gene, D gene, CDR3 DNA, CDR3 protein. A D gene is named only where the DNA matches it firmly. Size values are once, few and many counts, or a class for expanded clones, and some rows have none.

.	TRBV9	TRBJ1-1	.	TGTGCCAGCAGCGCCTCCACAGTGAACACTGAAGCTTTCTTT	CASSASTVNTEAFF
.	TRBV5-8	TRBJ1-2	.	TGTGCCAGCAGCTTATACAGGAGCAACTATGGCTACACCTTC	CASSLYRSNYGYTF
.	TRBV10-3	TRBJ2-3	TRBD2	TGTGCCATCAGACCCAATCGGACTAGCGGGAGCACAGATACGCAGTATTTT	CAIRPNRTSGSTDTQYF
.	TRBV27	TRBJ1-4	TRBD1	TGTGCCAGCAGTCCCTGGACAGGGCGTGATGAAAAACTGTTTTTT	CASSPWTGRDEKLFF
.	TRBV5-6	TRBJ2-5	TRBD1	TGTGCCAGCAGCCCGGGACAGGGGTCGGAGACCCAGTACTTC	CASSPGQGSETQYF
few	TRBV3-1/TRBV3-2	TRBJ1-2	TRBD1	TGTGCCAGCAGCCCTCCAGGGGGCCCTAGTGGCTACACCTTC	CASSPPGGPSGYTF
few	TRBV3-1/TRBV3-2	TRBJ1-1	.	TGTGCCAGCAGCCCCCGGACAGCCGGTAGCACTGAAGCTTTCTTT	CASSPRTAGSTEAFF
.	TRBV19	TRBJ1-6	.	TGTGCCAGTAGTATAGATCGTGAGTCACCCCTCCACTTT	CASSIDRESPLHF
.	TRBV20-1	TRBJ2-5	TRBD2	TGCAGTGCTAGTCTCCTAGCGGGCAACGTGGAGACCCAGTACTTC	CSASLLAGNVETQYF
.	TRBV6-6	TRBJ1-6	TRBD1	TGTGCCAGCAGTCGATCCGGGACAGGGCGTTCACCCCTCCACTTT	CASSRSGTGRSPLHF
few	TRBV9	TRBJ2-1	TRBD2	TGTGCCAGCAGCGTAGTATCTAGCGGCAACAATGAGCAGTTCTTC	CASSVVSSGNNEQFF
once	TRBV19	TRBJ2-7	TRBD2	TGTGCCAGTAGTATGGGACTAGCGTACGAGCAGTACTTC	CASSMGLAYEQYF
few	TRBV19	TRBJ1-1	TRBD1	TGTGCCAGTAAATGGACAGGAACAGCTGAAGCTTTCTTT	CASKWTGTAEAFF
.	TRBV5-1	TRBJ2-2	.	TGCGCCAGCAGCTTAAGTAACAGAAGGAACACCGGGGAGCTGTTTTTT	CASSLSNRRNTGELFF
.	TRBV7-3	TRBJ1-2	.	TGTGCCAGCAGCTTGCAGGGTGGCTATGGCTACACCTTC	CASSLQGGYGYTF
few	TRBV6-2/TRBV6-3	TRBJ2-2	.	TGTGCCAGCAGTCTAGGGGGGGCGCGCGGCACCGGGGAGCTGTTTTTT	CASSLGGARGTGELFF
.	TRBV2	TRBJ2-7	.	TGTGCCAGCACCCCTCAGAGGGAGTCGGTCGAGCAGTACTTC	CASTPQRESVEQYF